These T cell receptor beta chains were read from a single sample in a study of CD8 T cells in ankylosing spondylitis. TCRdb re-called the 5' RACE reads with MiXCR, one entry per CDR3 protein. This sample has over 450,000 distinct CDR3 sequences; about 12% occur once, and the top ten carry under 7.5%. Material: blood, either unsorted or a sorted T cell fraction (not recorded which). All receptors derive from a male donor with ankylosing spondylitis. CDR3s include the opening cysteine and the closing phenylalanine or tryptophan. The order of the fields is J gene, D gene, V gene, clone size, CDR3 protein, CDR3 DNA. The D gene is left open where the match is weak. Clone size is not always given. Where it is, it says once, few, many or a class for expanded clones.

>TRBJ2-7|TRBD2|TRBV4-2|many
CASSQVRGSGALSYEQYF
TGTGCCAGCAGCCAAGTTCGAGGTAGCGGGGCCCTCTCCTACGAGCAGTACTTC
>TRBJ2-4|-|TRBV12-3/TRBV12-4|many
CASSLVGRLAKNIQYF
TGTGCCAGCAGTTTAGTTGGCCGACTAGCCAAAAACATTCAGTACTTC
>TRBJ2-2|TRBD1|TRBV6-1|few
CASRRTGDTGELFF
TGTGCCAGCAGGAGGACAGGGGACACCGGGGAGCTGTTTTTT
>TRBJ1-2|-|TRBV18|-
CASSTSGSTFYGYTF
TGTGCCAGCTCCACCAGTGGTTCCACCTTCTATGGCTACACCTTC
>TRBJ1-1|TRBD1|TRBV24-1|few
CATSDNKQGVTEAFF
TGTGCCACCAGTGATAATAAGCAGGGGGTTACTGAAGCTTTCTTT
>TRBJ1-2|-|TRBV20-1|few
CSASSGNAGYTF
TGCAGTGCTAGCTCCGGGAACGCGGGCTACACCTTC
>TRBJ1-5|-|TRBV7-2|-
CASSLWQSNQPQHF
TGTGCCAGCAGCTTATGGCAGTCCAATCAGCCCCAGCATTTT
>TRBJ2-1|TRBD1|TRBV24-1|-
CATSDGTGERLEQFF
TGTGCCACCAGTGATGGGACAGGGGAGAGGTTAGAGCAGTTCTTC
>TRBJ1-4|-|TRBV15|few
CATSRVWGANEKLFF
TGTGCCACCAGCAGAGTATGGGGAGCTAATGAAAAACTGTTTTTT
>TRBJ2-2|-|TRBV6-4|once
CASSEGGAGLGTGELFF
TGTGCCAGCAGTGAAGGGGGGGCAGGTCTCGGCACCGGGGAGCTGTTTTTT
>TRBJ2-7|TRBD1|TRBV24-1|few
CATRNDYKDRVRYEQYF
TGTGCCACCAGAAACGATTATAAGGACAGGGTACGCTACGAGCAGTACTTC
>TRBJ2-7|TRBD1|TRBV18|-
CASSLDRGISYEQYF
TGTGCCAGCTCACTCGACAGGGGTATCTCCTACGAGCAGTACTTC
>TRBJ2-7|-|TRBV30|few
CAWGVVYEQYF
TGTGCCTGGGGGGTAGTCTACGAGCAGTACTTC
>TRBJ2-6|TRBD1|TRBV2|-
CASSGVRTGFPASGANVLTF
TGTGCCAGCAGTGGGGTTAGGACAGGGTTTCCCGCCTCTGGGGCCAACGTCCTGACTTTC
>TRBJ1-2|-|TRBV20-1|-
CSARGGQANYGYTF
TGCAGTGCCCGGGGGGGTCAAGCTAACTATGGCTACACCTTC